The next 30 T cell receptor beta chains were all read from a single sample in a study of shared clonotypes between healthy human individuals. Method: immunoSEQ multiplex PCR; TCRdb's copy keeps in-frame clones and lacks some. The sample records around 2.1 million clones, approximately 96% being singletons. The sample was naive CD4+ T cells sorted from blood. Subset meaning: CD45RA+ positively selected. Receptors were obtained from a man in his late teens or twenties in good health.

The chain carries TRBV28 and TRBJ1-2, with 9 bases fitting TRBD1. The junction had 12 bases not matched to a gene; V was cut back by 6 bases and J by 13 bases. From germline, CDR1 is MDHEN and CDR2 SYDVKM. CDR3 size: 13 residues. CDR3 sequence (DNA): TGTGCCAGCAGGGGGACAGGGAGGTCCCAACCCACCTTC. Translation: CASRGTGRSQPTF.

The V gene is TRBV10-3, the J gene TRBJ1-2; 7 nucleotides match TRBD1. V dropped 3 bases and J dropped 4; count of bases not matched to a gene: 2. CDR3 length equals 13 residues. Germline assignment: CDR1 ENHRY and CDR2 SYGVKD. The CDR3 nucleotides read TGTGCCATCAGTGACCGGGACAGCTATGGCTACACCTTC. Encoded protein: CAISDRDSYGYTF.

The V call is TRBV29-1, the J call TRBJ2-5; D perhaps matches TRBD1 (5 bases). V was trimmed by 4 bases and J by 8 bases, leaving 14 bases between them. The CDR3 is 12 residues long. Germline CDR1 is SQVTM and CDR2 is ANQGSEA. CDR3 residues: CSVVFAQGTQYF. CDR3 DNA sequence: TGCAGCGTTGTTTTTGCTCAGGGTACCCAGTACTTC.

The chain is built from TRBV30 and TRBJ2-7; 10 nucleotides match TRBD2. Germline V CDR1 and CDR2: GTSNPN, SVGIG (reference sequence). The CDR3 sequence is 14 residues long. The V gene end was trimmed by 2 bases and the J gene end by 2 bases; junction bases not matched to a gene: 3. CDR3 sequence: CAWSTSGGAYEQYF. The CDR3 DNA follows: TGTGCCTGGAGTACCAGCGGGGGGGCCTACGAGCAGTACTTC.

This chain links TRBV7-9 with TRBJ1-4, with D tentatively TRBD1 (5 bases). The CDR3 length is 15 residues. The germline CDR1 and CDR2 sequences are SEHNR and FQNEAQ (reference sequence). Trimming shortened V by 5 bases and J by 3 bases, and 13 bases separated the two germline ends. The CDR3 loop reads CASSPRAGPNEKLFF. CDR3 in DNA: TGTGCCAGCAGCCCCCGAGCGGGGCCTAATGAAAAACTGTTTTTT. The full variable domain, completed using reference TRBV7-9 and TRBJ1-4, is DTGVSQNPRHKITKRGQNVTFRCDPISEHNRLYWYRQTLGQGPEFLTYFQNEAQLEKSRLLSDRFSAERPKGSFSTLEIQRTEQGDSAMYLCASSPRAGPNEKLFFGSGTQLSVL.

This chain joins TRBV7-2 and TRBJ2-7; maybe TRBD2 (5 bases). Trimming pared 4 bases from V and 2 bases from J, leaving 9 bases between. The CDR3 totals 13 residues. Germline loops: CDR1 SGHTA, CDR2 FQGNSA. The CDR3 DNA reads TGTGCCAGCAGCTCCGGGGTTACCTACGAGCAGTACTTC. Protein: CASSSGVTYEQYF.

Of note for this clone: This sample also contains other DNA sequences that code for the same CDR3. This chain links TRBV30 with TRBJ2-7; 7 bases fit TRBD2. Germline V CDR1 and CDR2: GTSNPN, SVGIG (reference sequence). This CDR3 is 13 amino acids long. The CDR3, as DNA: TGTGCGTGGCGAGGCGGGGGCTCCTACGAGCAGTACTTC. It specifies CAWRGGGSYEQYF.

The V call is TRBV15, the J call TRBJ2-7, with TRBD1 matching over 9 bases. The germline V gene has CDR1 LNHNV and CDR2 YYDKDF (reference sequence). Losses at the gene ends were 0 bases for V and 5 bases for J; bases not matched to a gene: 8. The CDR3 sequence is 16 residues long. The CDR3 DNA is TGTGCCACCAGCAGAGATTCTAGGGACAGGGACCACGAGCAGTACTTC. It specifies CATSRDSRDRDHEQYF.

J is TRBJ1-1 and V is TRBV5-6; D gene ambiguous. The CDR3 consists of 12 residues. Deletions cut 2 bases from V and 6 bases from J, with 8 bases between. Germline CDR1 reads SGHDT; CDR2 reads YYEEEE. This CDR3 is CASSFGIAEAFF. Written as DNA, the CDR3 is TGTGCCAGCAGCTTCGGTATCGCTGAAGCTTTCTTT. Supplemented by reference TRBV5-6 and TRBJ1-1, the full variable domain reads DAGVTQSPTHLIKTRGQQVTLRCSPKSGHDTVSWYQQALGQGPQFIFQYYEEEERQRGNFPDRFSGHQFPNYSSELNVNALLLGDSALYLCASSFGIAEAFFGQGTRLTVV.

The chain has TRBV7-8 and TRBJ2-7; TRBD2 matches at 10 bases. This CDR3 contains 15 residues. With 4 bases clipped from V and 5 bases from J, the junction kept 8 bases outside the gene matches. The germline gives CDR1 SGHVS, CDR2 FQNEAQ. The CDR3 loop reads CASSYQRGGLNEQYF. The CDR3 nucleotides read TGTGCCAGCAGCTACCAGCGGGGGGGCCTTAACGAGCAGTACTTC.

This clone came up a few times. The rearrangement joins TRBV27 to TRBJ1-2; 9 bases map to TRBD1. V was pared by 5 bases and J by 7 bases, with 8 bases of the junction left unmatched. The CDR3 totals 14 residues. The germline V gene has CDR1 MNHEY and CDR2 SMNVEV (reference sequence). The DNA of the CDR3 is TGTGCCAGCAGTGCAACAGGGGGCGCGTTTGGCTACACCTTC. Its translation is CASSATGGAFGYTF.

The chain couples TRBV6-6 to TRBJ1-1, with no clear D. Germline CDR1 MNHNY, CDR2 SVGAGI (reference sequence). There are 13 residues in the CDR3. The V end was cut by 0 bases, the J end by 10 bases, with 12 bases between. The DNA of the CDR3 is TGTGCCAGCAGTTACTCTTTTGGGGTGGGAGCTTTCTTT. Its translation: CASSYSFGVGAFF.

This chain connects TRBV7-6 to TRBJ2-1; D might be TRBD2 (6 bases). With 2 bases removed from V and 2 bases from J, the gap between germline ends came to 10 bases. This CDR3 is 15 amino acids long. From germline, CDR1 is SGHVS and CDR2 FNYEAQ. The CDR3 reads CASSLLGSPYNEQFF. Here the CDR3 DNA reads TGTGCCAGCAGCTTACTCGGGAGCCCCTACAATGAGCAGTTCTTC.

V and J are TRBV19 and TRBJ1-5; TRBD1 might be the D (5 bases). The CDR3 runs to 14 residues. The V gene's germline CDR1 is LNHDA and CDR2 SQIVND (reference sequence). V dropped 3 bases and J dropped 11 bases, with 17 bases sitting between them. The CDR3 spells CASSIHQVGAAQHF. The CDR3 region has the DNA TGTGCCAGTAGTATCCATCAGGTCGGGGCGGCCCAGCATTTT.

This clone appeared once. V is TRBV5-1 and J is TRBJ2-2, with TRBD2 as a possible D gene (5 bases). V shed 0 bases and J shed 6 bases, with 9 bases lying between them. The CDR3 loop spans 14 amino acids. Germline V lookup: CDR1 SGHRS, CDR2 YFSETQ. The CDR3 region has the DNA TGCGCCAGCAGCTTGGCCGGGGATTCCGGGGAGCTGTTTTTT. Translating gives CASSLAGDSGELFF.

The chain has TRBV7-8 and TRBJ2-5; D not certain. Germline V CDR1 and CDR2: SGHVS, FQNEAQ. CDR3 length equals 13 residues. The V end lost 5 bases, the J end lost 1 base, and 8 bases lay between the germline ends. The CDR3 DNA reads TGTGCCAGCAGCCCTACCTTCCAAGAGACCCAGTACTTC. It is translated as CASSPTFQETQYF.

The chain has TRBV6-1 and TRBJ2-3; 11 positions match TRBD2. Per the germline V gene, CDR1 is MNHNS and CDR2 is SASEGT. V gave up 1 base and J gave up 6 bases; unmatched junction bases: 12. This CDR3 comprises 18 residues. DNA for the CDR3: TGTGCCAGCAGTGAAGTGCTAATAGCGGGAGGGCCAAGGGATACGCAGTATTTT. Amino acids: CASSEVLIAGGPRDTQYF.

The chain recombines TRBV7-3 with TRBJ2-6; D possibly corresponds to TRBD1 (5 bases). The germline gives CDR1 SGHTA, CDR2 FQGTGA. CDR3 length: 15 residues. Trimming left V 5 bases short and J 2 bases short, with 10 bases between. The CDR3 DNA reads TGTGCCAGCAGCCTCCCAGGGACTGGGGCCAACGTCCTGACTTTC. Encoded protein: CASSLPGTGANVLTF.

This chain connects TRBV15 to TRBJ1-5, with no clear D. This CDR3 has 8 residues. CDR1 is LNHNV and CDR2 is YYDKDF in the germline V gene (reference sequence). The V and J ends lost 11 bases and 5 bases respectively, with 1 base between them. The CDR3 protein is CAHQPQHF. CDR3 nucleotide sequence: TGTGCCCATCAGCCCCAGCATTTT.

The chain has TRBV30 and TRBJ1-5; 8 bases agree with TRBD1. This CDR3 has 13 residues. Looked up from germline, CDR1 is GTSNPN and CDR2 is SVGIG (reference sequence). Trimming took 5 bases from V and 6 from J; bases not matched to a gene: 6. The CDR3 loop reads CAWDRGEGQPQHF. CDR3 DNA: TGTGCCTGGGACAGGGGTGAGGGTCAGCCCCAGCATTTT.

A note on this clone: Additional DNA sequences in this sample encode the identical CDR3. The chain joins TRBV30 to TRBJ2-7; D remains ambiguous. V lost 2 bases to trimming and J lost 2 bases, with 10 bases between them. The length of the CDR3 is 13 residues. In germline, CDR1 is GTSNPN, CDR2 SVGIG (reference sequence). CDR3 region: CAWSSGGPYEQYF. Here the CDR3 DNA reads TGTGCCTGGAGTTCGGGCGGCCCCTACGAGCAGTACTTC.

The gene calls are TRBV5-1 and TRBJ1-1; no clear D gene. From germline, CDR1 is SGHRS and CDR2 YFSETQ. Trimming pared 0 bases from V and 3 bases from J, leaving 18 bases between. CDR3 length equals 17 residues. DNA of the CDR3: TGCGCCAGCAGCTTGGGGCATCGCCTCAGTGTTCACACTGAAGCTTTCTTT. Encoded protein: CASSLGHRLSVHTEAFF.

The rearrangement joins TRBV27 to TRBJ2-2; tentative D call: TRBD2 (5 bases). Trimming stripped 7 bases from V and 4 bases from J, with 25 bases between. Germline V gives CDR1 MNHEY, CDR2 SMNVEV (reference sequence). The CDR3 sequence is 18 residues long. The chain's CDR3 is CASTPWGTTGDFTGELFF. The DNA of the CDR3 is TGTGCCAGCACCCCCTGGGGTACGACCGGGGATTTCACCGGGGAGCTGTTTTTT.

The DNA of the CDR3 is TGCAGCGCTTGGGGGACAGGGGGATACGAGCAGTACTTC. The encoded protein is CSAWGTGGYEQYF. The chain employs TRBV29-1 and TRBJ2-7; 11 nucleotides line up with TRBD1. CDR1 SQVTM and CDR2 ANQGSEA come from the germline V gene. Unmatched junction bases numbered 6, after V lost 7 bases and J lost 4 bases. The CDR3 extends over 13 amino acids.

This rearrangement joins TRBV5-1 to TRBJ1-2; D call uncertain. Trimming removed 0 bases at V and 4 bases at J, with 13 bases between. This CDR3 is built from 15 residues. Germline V lookup: CDR1 SGHRS, CDR2 YFSETQ. CDR3 sequence (DNA): TGCGCCAGCAGCTTGGAGCCAGGACCGGTCTATGGCTACACCTTC. It encodes CASSLEPGPVYGYTF.

This clone was observed a single time. The chain couples TRBV11-3 to TRBJ1-1, with a tentative D call TRBD1 (6 bases). V was shortened by 5 bases and J by 4 bases, with 11 bases between the two germline ends. This CDR3 spans 13 amino acids. Germline V gene sequence: CDR1 SGHNT, CDR2 YENEEA. CDR3 sequence reads: CASSQAGATEAFF. Written as DNA, the CDR3 is TGTGCCAGCAGCCAGGCAGGGGCCACTGAAGCTTTCTTT.

The gene calls are TRBV27 and TRBJ2-7; D is uncertain. Deletions cut 4 bases from V and 3 bases from J, with 10 bases between. The length of the CDR3 is 13 residues. CDR1 and CDR2 (germline): MNHEY, SMNVEV (reference sequence). CDR3 residues: CASSSRVNYEQYF. The CDR3 region has the DNA TGTGCCAGCAGTTCTAGGGTAAACTACGAGCAGTACTTC.

J is TRBJ2-2 and V is TRBV5-8; D not resolved. This CDR3 has 12 residues. The germline V gene encodes CDR1 SGHTS and CDR2 YDEGEE. V lost 0 bases, J lost 7 bases, and 4 bases lay in between. The CDR3 DNA is TGTGCCAGCAGCTTGGGTCTCGGGGAGCTGTTTTTT. Protein sequence: CASSLGLGELFF.

J is TRBJ2-3 and V is TRBV2; 7 bases are shared with TRBD1. V gave up 4 bases and J gave up 4 bases; unmatched junction bases: 8. The V gene's germline CDR1 is SNHLY and CDR2 FYNNEI. The CDR3 consists of 15 residues. As DNA, the CDR3 is TGTGCCAGCAGTGTATTAAGAGGGGGCGCAGATACGCAGTATTTT. Amino acids: CASSVLRGGADTQYF.

About this clone: Other DNA sequences in the same sample also yield this CDR3. V is TRBV10-3 and J is TRBJ2-5; D gene unclear. CDR1 is ENHRY, CDR2 SYGVKD, per germline. Trimming pared 3 bases from V and 4 bases from J, leaving 3 bases between. This CDR3 region has 11 residues. DNA of the CDR3: TGTGCCATCAGTGACCTAGAGACCCAGTACTTC. Translated: CAISDLETQYF.